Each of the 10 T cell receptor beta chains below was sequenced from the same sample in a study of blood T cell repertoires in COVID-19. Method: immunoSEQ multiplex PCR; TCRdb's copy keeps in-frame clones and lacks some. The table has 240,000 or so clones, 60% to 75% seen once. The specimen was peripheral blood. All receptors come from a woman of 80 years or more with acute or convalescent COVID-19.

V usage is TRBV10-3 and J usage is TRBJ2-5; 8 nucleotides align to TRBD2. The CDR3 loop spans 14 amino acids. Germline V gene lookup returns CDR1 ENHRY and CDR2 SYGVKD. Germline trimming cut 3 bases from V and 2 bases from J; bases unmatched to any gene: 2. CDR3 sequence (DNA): TGTGCCATCAGTGATAGCGGGACTCAAGAGACCCAGTACTTC. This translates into CAISDSGTQETQYF.

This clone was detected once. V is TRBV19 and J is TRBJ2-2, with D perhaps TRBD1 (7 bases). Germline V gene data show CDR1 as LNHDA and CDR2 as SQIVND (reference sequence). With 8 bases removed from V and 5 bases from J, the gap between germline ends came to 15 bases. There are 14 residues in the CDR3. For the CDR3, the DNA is TGTGCCAGTTGTCAGGGGGGTTTAACCGGGGAGCTGTTTTTT. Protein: CASCQGGLTGELFF.

The CDR3 loop reads CASSLRGNYGYTF. DNA for the CDR3: TGTGCCAGTAGTTTACGGGGAAACTATGGCTACACCTTC. The gene calls are TRBV19 and TRBJ1-2; D gene uncertain. V shed 5 bases and J shed 2 bases, with 9 bases lying between them. Per the germline V gene, CDR1 is LNHDA and CDR2 is SQIVND (reference sequence). The CDR3 consists of 13 residues.

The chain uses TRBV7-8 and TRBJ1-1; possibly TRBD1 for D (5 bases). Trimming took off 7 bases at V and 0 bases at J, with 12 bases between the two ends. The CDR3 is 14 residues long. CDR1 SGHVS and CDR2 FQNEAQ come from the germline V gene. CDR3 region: CASTGGGVNTEAFF. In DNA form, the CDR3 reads TGTGCCAGCACGGGGGGAGGCGTGAACACTGAAGCTTTCTTT.

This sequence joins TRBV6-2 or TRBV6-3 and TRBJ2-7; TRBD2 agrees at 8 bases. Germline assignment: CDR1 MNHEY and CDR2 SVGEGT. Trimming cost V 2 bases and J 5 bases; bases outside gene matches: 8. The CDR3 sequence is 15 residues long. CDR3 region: CASSYAASGLNEQYF. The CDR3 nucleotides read TGTGCCAGCAGTTACGCGGCTAGCGGGCTCAACGAGCAGTACTTC.

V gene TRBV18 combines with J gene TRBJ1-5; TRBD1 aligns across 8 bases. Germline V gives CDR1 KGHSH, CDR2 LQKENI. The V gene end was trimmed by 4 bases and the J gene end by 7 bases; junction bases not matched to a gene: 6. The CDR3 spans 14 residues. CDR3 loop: CASSQLTGEQPQHF. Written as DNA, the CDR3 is TGTGCCAGCTCACAACTGACAGGGGAACAGCCCCAGCATTTT.

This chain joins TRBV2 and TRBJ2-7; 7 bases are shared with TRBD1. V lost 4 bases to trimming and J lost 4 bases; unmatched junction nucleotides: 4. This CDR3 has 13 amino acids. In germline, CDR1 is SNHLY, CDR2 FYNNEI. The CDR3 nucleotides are TGTGCCAGCAGTGGAGACAGGGCTTACGAGCAGTACTTC. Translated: CASSGDRAYEQYF.

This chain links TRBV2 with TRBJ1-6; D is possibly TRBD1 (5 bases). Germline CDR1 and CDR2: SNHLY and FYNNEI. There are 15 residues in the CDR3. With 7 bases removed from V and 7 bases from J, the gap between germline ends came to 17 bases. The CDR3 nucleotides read TGTGCCAGCACTAACCAGGGACTAGGGAATTCACCCCTCCACTTT. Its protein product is CASTNQGLGNSPLHF.

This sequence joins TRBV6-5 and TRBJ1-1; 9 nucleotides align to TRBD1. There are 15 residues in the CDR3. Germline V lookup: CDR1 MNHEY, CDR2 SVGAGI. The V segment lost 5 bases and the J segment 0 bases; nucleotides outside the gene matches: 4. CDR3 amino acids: CASSPWTGVNTEAFF. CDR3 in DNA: TGTGCCAGCAGTCCATGGACAGGGGTGAACACTGAAGCTTTCTTT.

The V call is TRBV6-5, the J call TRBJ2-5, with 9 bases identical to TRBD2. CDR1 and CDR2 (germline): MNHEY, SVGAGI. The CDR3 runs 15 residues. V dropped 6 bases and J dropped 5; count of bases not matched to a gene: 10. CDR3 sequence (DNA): TGTGCCAGCAGGAAAATAGCGGGAGCAGGCGAGACCCAGTACTTC. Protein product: CASRKIAGAGETQYF.